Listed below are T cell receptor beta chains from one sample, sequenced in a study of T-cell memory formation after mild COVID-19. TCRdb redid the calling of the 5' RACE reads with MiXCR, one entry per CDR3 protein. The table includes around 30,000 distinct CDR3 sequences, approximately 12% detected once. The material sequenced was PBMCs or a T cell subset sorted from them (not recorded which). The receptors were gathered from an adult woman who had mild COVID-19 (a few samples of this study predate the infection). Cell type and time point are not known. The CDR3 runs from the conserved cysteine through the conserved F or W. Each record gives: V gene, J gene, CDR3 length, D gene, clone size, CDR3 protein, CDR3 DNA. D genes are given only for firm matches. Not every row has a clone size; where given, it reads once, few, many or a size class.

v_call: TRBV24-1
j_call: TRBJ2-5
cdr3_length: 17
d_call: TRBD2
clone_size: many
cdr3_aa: CATSEGGTSGIQETQYF
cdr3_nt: TGTGCCACCAGTGAGGGGGGGACTAGCGGGATACAAGAGACCCAGTACTTC

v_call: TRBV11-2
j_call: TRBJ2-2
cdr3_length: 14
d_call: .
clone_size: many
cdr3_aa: CASSLGPNTGELFF
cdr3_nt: TGTGCCAGCAGCTTAGGGCCCAACACCGGGGAGCTGTTTTTT

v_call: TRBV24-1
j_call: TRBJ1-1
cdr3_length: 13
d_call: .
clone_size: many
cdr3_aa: CATSRTENTEAFF
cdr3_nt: TGTGCCACCAGCCGGACGGAGAACACTGAAGCTTTCTTT

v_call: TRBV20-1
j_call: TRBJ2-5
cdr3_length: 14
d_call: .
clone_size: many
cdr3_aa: CSADHPAGQETQYF
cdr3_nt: TGCAGTGCTGACCACCCCGCAGGACAAGAGACCCAGTACTTC

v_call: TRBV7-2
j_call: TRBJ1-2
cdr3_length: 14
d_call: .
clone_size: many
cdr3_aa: CASSLDPQQGGYTF
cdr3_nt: TGTGCCAGCAGCTTAGACCCCCAGCAGGGCGGCTACACCTTC

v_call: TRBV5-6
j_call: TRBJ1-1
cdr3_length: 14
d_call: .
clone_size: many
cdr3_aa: CASSWGRGNTEAFF
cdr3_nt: TGTGCCAGCAGCTGGGGCCGCGGGAACACTGAAGCTTTCTTT

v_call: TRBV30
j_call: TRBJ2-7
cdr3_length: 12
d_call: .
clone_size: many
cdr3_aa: CAWSPDYYEQYF
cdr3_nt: TGTGCCTGGAGTCCCGACTATTACGAGCAGTACTTC

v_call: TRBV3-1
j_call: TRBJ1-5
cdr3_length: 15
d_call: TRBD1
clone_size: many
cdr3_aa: CASSRDRDSNQPQHF
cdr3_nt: TGTGCCAGCAGCCGAGACAGGGATAGCAATCAGCCCCAGCATTTT

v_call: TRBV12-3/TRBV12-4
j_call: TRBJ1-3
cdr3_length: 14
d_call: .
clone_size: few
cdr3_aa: CASRAVFSGNTIYF
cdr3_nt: TGTGCCAGCAGGGCGGTTTTCTCTGGAAACACCATATATTTT

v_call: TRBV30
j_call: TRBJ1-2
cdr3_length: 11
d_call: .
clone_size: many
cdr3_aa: CAWRKGYGYTF
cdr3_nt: TGTGCCTGGAGGAAGGGGTATGGCTACACCTTC

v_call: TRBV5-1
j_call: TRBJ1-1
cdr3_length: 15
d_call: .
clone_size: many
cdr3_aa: CASSFWGGSGTEAFF
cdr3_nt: TGCGCCAGCAGCTTTTGGGGGGGATCTGGCACTGAAGCTTTCTTT

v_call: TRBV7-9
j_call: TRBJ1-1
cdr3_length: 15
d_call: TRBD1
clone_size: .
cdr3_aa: CASSSLTGAGAEAFF
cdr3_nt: TGTGCCAGCAGCTCTCTGACAGGGGCGGGGGCTGAAGCTTTCTTT

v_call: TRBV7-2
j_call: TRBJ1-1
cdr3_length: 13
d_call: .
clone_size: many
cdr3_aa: CASSFREYTEAFF
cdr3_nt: TGTGCCAGCAGCTTCAGGGAGTACACTGAAGCTTTCTTT

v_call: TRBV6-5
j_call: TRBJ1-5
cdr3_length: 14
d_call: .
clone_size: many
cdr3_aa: CASSFQGGNQPQHF
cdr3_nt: TGTGCCAGCAGTTTTCAGGGAGGCAATCAGCCCCAGCATTTT

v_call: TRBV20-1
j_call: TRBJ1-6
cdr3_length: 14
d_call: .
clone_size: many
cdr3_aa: CSASRGVGNSPLHF
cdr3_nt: TGCAGTGCCTCACGGGGGGTGGGTAATTCACCCCTCCACTTT

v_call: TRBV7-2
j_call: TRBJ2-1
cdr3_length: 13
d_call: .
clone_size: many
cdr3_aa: CASSLRTDNEQFF
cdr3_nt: TGTGCCAGCAGCTTAAGGACGGACAATGAGCAGTTCTTC

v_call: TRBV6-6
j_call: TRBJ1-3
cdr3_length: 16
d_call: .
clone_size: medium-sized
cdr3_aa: CASSRQDTIGGNTIYF
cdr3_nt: TGTGCCAGCAGTCGGCAGGATACGATAGGTGGAAACACCATATATTTT

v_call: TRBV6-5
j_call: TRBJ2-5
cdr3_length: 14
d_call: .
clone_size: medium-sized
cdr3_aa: CASSYAGRGETQYF
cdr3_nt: TGTGCCAGCAGTTACGCGGGGAGAGGGGAGACCCAGTACTTC

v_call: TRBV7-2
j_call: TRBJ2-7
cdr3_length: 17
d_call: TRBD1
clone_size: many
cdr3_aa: CASSTRGAGQGSYEQYF
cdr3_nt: TGTGCCAGCAGCACGCGTGGGGCGGGACAGGGTTCCTACGAGCAGTACTTC

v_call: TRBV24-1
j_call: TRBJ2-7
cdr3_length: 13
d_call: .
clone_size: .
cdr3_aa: CATSPGSSYEQYF
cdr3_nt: TGTGCCACCAGCCCCGGGAGCTCCTACGAGCAGTACTTC

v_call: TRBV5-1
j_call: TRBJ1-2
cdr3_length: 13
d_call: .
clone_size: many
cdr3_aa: CASSGDGNYGYTF
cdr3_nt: TGCGCCAGCAGCGGGGACGGGAACTATGGCTACACCTTC

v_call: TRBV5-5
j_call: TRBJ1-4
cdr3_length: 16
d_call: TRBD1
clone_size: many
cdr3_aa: CASSNLRTGGDEKLFF
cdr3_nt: TGTGCCAGCAGCAATCTGCGGACAGGGGGAGATGAAAAACTGTTTTTT

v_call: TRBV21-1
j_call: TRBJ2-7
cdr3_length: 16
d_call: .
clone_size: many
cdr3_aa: CASSKGEDRLFYEQYF
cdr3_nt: TGTGCCAGCAGCAAAGGGGAGGACAGGTTATTCTACGAGCAGTACTTC

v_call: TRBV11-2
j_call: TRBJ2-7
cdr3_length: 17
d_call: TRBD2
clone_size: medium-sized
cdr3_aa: CASSLGTSGRAVHEQYF
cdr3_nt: TGTGCCAGCAGCTTAGGGACTAGCGGGAGGGCCGTCCACGAGCAGTACTTC

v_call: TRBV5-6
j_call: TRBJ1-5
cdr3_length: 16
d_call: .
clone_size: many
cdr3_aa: CASSLRPEYGNQPQHF
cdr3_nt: TGTGCCAGCAGCTTACGCCCAGAGTACGGCAATCAGCCCCAGCATTTT

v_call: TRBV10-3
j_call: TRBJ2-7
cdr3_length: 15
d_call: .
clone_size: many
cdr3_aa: CAISESSARGYEQYF
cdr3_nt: TGTGCCATCAGTGAGTCAAGCGCAAGGGGCTACGAGCAGTACTTC

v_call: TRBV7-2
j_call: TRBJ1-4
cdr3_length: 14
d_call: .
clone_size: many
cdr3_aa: CASSLGKTGPKLFF
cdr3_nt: TGTGCCAGCAGCTTAGGGAAGACCGGACCAAAACTGTTTTTT

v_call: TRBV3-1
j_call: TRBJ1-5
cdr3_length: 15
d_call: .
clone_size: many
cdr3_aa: CASSFTMNGNQPQHF
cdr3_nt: TGTGCCAGCAGCTTCACCATGAACGGCAATCAGCCCCAGCATTTT

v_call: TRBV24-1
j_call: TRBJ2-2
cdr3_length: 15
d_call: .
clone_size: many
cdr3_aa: CATSDPGRLTGELFF
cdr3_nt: TGTGCCACCAGTGACCCGGGACGACTAACCGGGGAGCTGTTTTTT

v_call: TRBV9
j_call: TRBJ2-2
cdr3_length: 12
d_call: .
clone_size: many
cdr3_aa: CASSVGGGELFF
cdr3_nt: TGTGCCAGCAGCGTAGGCGGCGGGGAGCTGTTTTTT

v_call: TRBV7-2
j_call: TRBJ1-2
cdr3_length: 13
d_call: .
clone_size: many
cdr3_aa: CASSLEQGYGYTF
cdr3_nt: TGTGCCAGCAGCTTAGAACAGGGCTATGGCTACACCTTC